This T cell receptor (beta chain) originates from a study of control samples from healthy donors and cancer patients. Trimming took off 0 bases at V and 11 bases at J, with 14 bases between the two ends. The CDR3 spans 13 residues. Germline lookup yields CDR1 SGHDT and CDR2 YYEEEE. Produced via immunoSEQ multiplex PCR; TCRdb's table is partial and in-frame only. The data contain about 160,000 clones, around 94% of them singletons. This chain uses TRBV5-6 with TRBJ1-1; D not resolved. Material for sequencing was PBMCs. The clonotype originates from a man aged 60-69 years with colorectal cancer. The chain's CDR3 is CASSLGLPIGAFF. The CDR3 nucleotides are TGTGCCAGCAGCTTGGGCTTGCCTATTGGGGCTTTCTTT.